The 25 T cell receptor beta chains given below trace back to one sample, sequenced in a study of T cell responses to AZD1222 COVID-19 vaccine. TCRdb's copy holds only in-frame clones and misses some; the assay was immunoSEQ multiplex PCR. The table includes 140,000 to 150,000 clones, 70% to 90% detected once. Sample: peripheral blood, taken on day 0 of AZD1222 vaccination. The receptors here all came from an adult in good health.

The V gene is TRBV19, the J gene TRBJ2-6; maybe TRBD1 (6 bases). From germline, CDR1 is LNHDA and CDR2 SQIVND (reference sequence). The CDR3 totals 15 residues. V lost 6 bases, J lost 4 bases, and 13 bases lay in between. Here the CDR3 reads CASSGQSWGANVLTF. In nucleotides, the CDR3 is TGTGCCAGTAGCGGACAGTCGTGGGGGGCCAACGTCCTGACTTTC.

This clone was observed once. CDR3 region: CASSILGQSSSGANVLTF. As DNA, the CDR3 is TGTGCCAGTAGTATTTTGGGACAGTCTAGCTCTGGGGCCAACGTCCTGACTTTC. J is TRBJ2-6 and V is TRBV19; 7 nucleotides match TRBD1. The CDR3 length is 18 residues. The V gene end was trimmed by 3 bases and the J gene end by 0 bases; junction bases not matched to a gene: 8. The germline V gene has CDR1 LNHDA and CDR2 SQIVND (reference sequence).

V usage is TRBV25-1 and J usage is TRBJ2-1; 8 nucleotides line up with TRBD2. The CDR3 is 16 residues long. The V and J ends lost 2 bases and 5 bases, in that order; junction bases with no gene match: 8. Germline loops: CDR1 MGHDK, CDR2 SYGVNS. Here the CDR3 DNA reads TGTGCCAGCAGTGAACCCGGGACTAGAGGCGACAATGAGCAGTTCTTC. This codes for CASSEPGTRGDNEQFF.

The chain uses TRBV5-4 and TRBJ1-1; D is undetermined. Germline V gene lookup returns CDR1 SGHNT and CDR2 YYREEE (reference sequence). V gave up 0 bases and J gave up 9 bases, with 9 bases separating them. This CDR3 comprises 12 residues. CDR3 nucleotides: TGTGCCAGCAGCTTGGATGAACAGAAAGCTTTCTTT. The encoded protein is CASSLDEQKAFF.

The chain recombines TRBV7-9 with TRBJ1-4; D is undetermined. The CDR3 extends over 15 amino acids. Between the trimmed V and J ends, which lost 1 base and 0 bases, there was a span of 6 bases. Per the germline V gene, CDR1 is SEHNR and CDR2 is FQNEAQ (reference sequence). The CDR3 reads CASSLGIATNEKLFF. The CDR3 DNA is TGTGCCAGCAGCTTAGGAATTGCAACTAATGAAAAACTGTTTTTT.

The rearrangement links TRBV9 to TRBJ2-7; 7 bases agree with TRBD1. The length of the CDR3 is 13 residues. Germline V CDR1 and CDR2: SGDLS, YYNGEE. V lost 2 bases to trimming and J lost 2 bases; unmatched junction nucleotides: 1. CDR3 sequence (DNA): TGTGCCAGCAGCGTGGGACAGACCTACGAGCAGTACTTC. It specifies CASSVGQTYEQYF.

V usage is TRBV10-3 and J usage is TRBJ2-7; 7 bases line up with TRBD2. The CDR3 totals 13 residues. The V gene's germline CDR1 is ENHRY and CDR2 SYGVKD. After removal of 5 bases from V and 0 bases from J, the junction contained 1 base not matched to a gene. The chain's CDR3 is CAISRGSSYEQYF. Here the CDR3 DNA reads TGTGCCATCAGTCGCGGGAGCTCCTACGAGCAGTACTTC.

This clone was observed a handful of times. The genes are TRBV28 and TRBJ2-7; no reliable D call. This CDR3 has 12 amino acids. Trimming left V 6 bases short and J 5 bases short, with 11 bases between. The germline V gene encodes CDR1 MDHEN and CDR2 SYDVKM. The DNA for the CDR3 is TGTGCCAGCAGCCCTGATTGGGACGAGCAGTACTTC. Its protein product is CASSPDWDEQYF.

The gene calls are TRBV2 and TRBJ1-5; D not resolved. Germline lookup yields CDR1 SNHLY and CDR2 FYNNEI. The CDR3 spans 14 residues. The germline V and J ends were trimmed by 3 bases and 1 base, with 7 bases remaining between them. The CDR3 DNA sequence: TGTGCCAGCAGTGACCGATCGAGCAATCAGCCCCAGCATTTT. Its translation: CASSDRSSNQPQHF.

The chain's CDR3 is CASSFGGPQHF. As DNA, the CDR3 is TGTGCCAGCAGCTTCGGAGGGCCCCAGCATTTT. The chain couples TRBV7-8 to TRBJ1-5; D call uncertain. V was pared by 3 bases and J by 9 bases, with 6 bases between. The CDR3 runs 11 residues. CDR1 is SGHVS, CDR2 FQNEAQ, per germline.

The gene calls are TRBV5-6 and TRBJ1-4; no clear D gene. This CDR3 comprises 18 residues. Per germline, CDR1 SGHDT and CDR2 YYEEEE. Trimming shortened V by 0 bases and J by 4 bases, and 19 bases separated the two germline ends. This chain's CDR3 is CASSLVVGKKKDNEKLFF. Here the CDR3 DNA reads TGTGCCAGCAGCTTGGTGGTCGGGAAGAAAAAGGATAATGAAAAACTGTTTTTT. Variable domain in full (rest from reference TRBV5-6 and TRBJ1-4): DAGVTQSPTHLIKTRGQQVTLRCSPKSGHDTVSWYQQALGQGPQFIFQYYEEEERQRGNFPDRFSGHQFPNYSSELNVNALLLGDSALYLCASSLVVGKKKDNEKLFFGSGTQLSVL.

The rearrangement uses TRBV13 and TRBJ2-3; TRBD2 might be the D (5 bases). With 2 bases removed from V and 7 bases from J, the gap between germline ends came to 19 bases. The CDR3 spans 16 residues. Germline assignment: CDR1 PRHDT and CDR2 FYEKMQ (reference sequence). As DNA, the CDR3 is TGTGCCAGCAGCTTAAGTGTCGGACTGCGAGAGAATACGCAGTATTTT. It yields the protein CASSLSVGLRENTQYF.

The chain is built from TRBV29-1 and TRBJ1-5, with TRBD1 identical over 9 bases. Trimming cost V 6 bases and J 3 bases; bases outside gene matches: 3. This CDR3 has 13 amino acids. Germline V CDR1 and CDR2: SQVTM, ANQGSEA. CDR3 in DNA: TGCAGCGTCGGGACAGGGCACAATCAGCCCCAGCATTTT. Protein: CSVGTGHNQPQHF.

The chain couples TRBV30 to TRBJ1-5; no definite D call. V was pared by 0 bases and J by 4 bases, with 13 bases between. CDR1 and CDR2 (germline): GTSNPN, SVGIG (reference sequence). This CDR3 has 15 residues. The CDR3: CAWSVPSWGNQPQHF. The CDR3 region has the DNA TGTGCCTGGAGTGTACCCAGTTGGGGAAATCAGCCCCAGCATTTT.

The chain has TRBV18 and TRBJ2-3; D remains ambiguous. Trimming cost V 2 bases and J 1 base, with 4 bases left between them. This CDR3 region has 13 residues. CDR1 is KGHSH and CDR2 is LQKENI in the germline V gene. CDR3 in DNA: TGTGCCAGCTCACCAAAAGGCACAGATACGCAGTATTTT. Its translation: CASSPKGTDTQYF.

The chain combines TRBV7-9 with TRBJ2-5, with 7 bases identical to TRBD1. CDR1 is SEHNR, CDR2 FQNEAQ, per germline (reference sequence). The CDR3 loop spans 15 amino acids. V lost 0 bases to trimming and J lost 5 bases; unmatched junction nucleotides: 6. CDR3 region: CASSLAKGAGETQYF. The CDR3 DNA reads as TGTGCCAGCAGCTTAGCGAAGGGGGCAGGGGAGACCCAGTACTTC.

The chain links TRBV4-1 to TRBJ1-1, with TRBD1 as a possible D gene (5 bases). CDR3 length: 15 residues. Germline-derived CDR1 and CDR2 are MGHRA and YSYEKL. Trimming left V 3 bases short and J 3 bases short, with 14 bases between. The CDR3 sequence: CASSHQIGGYTEAFF. The CDR3 coding sequence is TGCGCCAGCAGCCACCAAATCGGGGGGTACACTGAAGCTTTCTTT.

The rearrangement joins TRBV10-3 to TRBJ1-1; TRBD1 aligns across 7 bases. This CDR3 spans 13 amino acids. Looked up from germline, CDR1 is ENHRY and CDR2 is SYGVKD. The J segment lost 4 bases and the V segment lost 3 bases, leaving 2 bases of the junction unmatched. The DNA of the CDR3 is TGTGCCATCAGTGATACAGGGGTCACTGAAGCTTTCTTT. Translated, it gives CAISDTGVTEAFF.

V usage is TRBV14 and J usage is TRBJ2-7; TRBD1 or TRBD2 may be the D gene (5 bases each). The CDR3 is 11 residues long. V was shortened by 5 bases and J by 10 bases, with 12 bases between the two germline ends. Germline loops: CDR1 SGHDN, CDR2 FVKESK. This chain's CDR3 is CASSAGAKQYF. In DNA form, the CDR3 reads TGTGCCAGCAGCGCCGGGGCTAAACAGTACTTC. Complete variable domain (other parts from reference TRBV14 and TRBJ2-7): EAGVTQFPSHSVIEKGQTVTLRCDPISGHDNLYWYRRVMGKEIKFLLHFVKESKQDESGMPNNRFLAERTGGTYSTLKVQPAELEDSGVYFCASSAGAKQYFGPGTRLTVT.

CDR3 nucleotide sequence: TGTGCCAGCCAAGAAGGGAACACCATATATTTT. The encoded protein is CASQEGNTIYF. The chain combines TRBV12-3 or TRBV12-4 with TRBJ1-3; D is unresolved. Trimming stripped 8 bases from V and 7 bases from J, with 9 bases between. CDR3 length: 11 residues.

V is TRBV20-1 and J is TRBJ2-1; D is unclear. The length of the CDR3 is 10 residues. V was pared by 4 bases and J by 4 bases, with 2 bases between. The V gene's germline CDR1 is DFQATT and CDR2 SNEGSKA (reference sequence). The CDR3 DNA reads TGCAGTGCTACTTACAATGAGCAGTTCTTC. Its translation: CSATYNEQFF.

The chain uses TRBV23-1 and TRBJ2-3; 7 bases align to TRBD2. TRBV23-1 is an open reading frame whose function is uncertain. V lost 6 bases, J lost 10 bases, and 10 bases stayed unmatched. The CDR3 is 13 residues long. As DNA, the CDR3 is TGCGCCAGCAGCCGGGGCCCCGGGAGGCCGCAGTATTTT. This codes for CASSRGPGRPQYF.

The genes are TRBV6-5 and TRBJ1-1, with D tentatively TRBD1 (6 bases). The CDR3 totals 14 residues. V lost 2 bases to trimming and J lost 8 bases, with 15 bases between them. Germline CDR1 and CDR2: MNHEY and SVGAGI. The CDR3 bases are TGTGCCAGCAGTTACATGGAAGACAGGCTCGAAGCTTTCTTT. Translation: CASSYMEDRLEAFF.

This sequence joins TRBV2 and TRBJ2-1; 7 nucleotides agree with TRBD1. The germline gives CDR1 SNHLY, CDR2 FYNNEI. The CDR3 length is 14 residues. V lost 5 bases and J lost 3; bases outside the gene matches: 4. For the CDR3, the DNA is TGTGCCAGCAGTCCGTCAGGGGGCTACAATGAGCAGTTCTTC. It encodes CASSPSGGYNEQFF.

The chain employs TRBV6-5 and TRBJ2-3; 14 bases match TRBD2. Germline CDR1 is MNHEY and CDR2 is SVGAGI. V dropped 7 bases and J dropped 9; count of bases not matched to a gene: 3. The CDR3 length is 13 residues. The CDR3 region is CASKTSGGETQYF. The CDR3 coding sequence is TGTGCCAGCAAGACTAGCGGGGGGGAAACGCAGTATTTT.